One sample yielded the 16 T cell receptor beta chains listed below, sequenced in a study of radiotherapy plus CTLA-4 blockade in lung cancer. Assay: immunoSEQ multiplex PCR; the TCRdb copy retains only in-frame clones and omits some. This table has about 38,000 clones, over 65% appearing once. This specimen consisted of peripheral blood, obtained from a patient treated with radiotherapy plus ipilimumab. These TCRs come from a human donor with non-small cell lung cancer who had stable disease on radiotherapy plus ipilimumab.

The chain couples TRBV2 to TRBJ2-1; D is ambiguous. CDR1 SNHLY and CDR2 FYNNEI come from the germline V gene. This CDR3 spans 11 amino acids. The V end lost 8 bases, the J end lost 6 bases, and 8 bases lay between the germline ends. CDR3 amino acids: CASERRNEQFF. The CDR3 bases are TGTGCCAGCGAAAGACGCAATGAGCAGTTCTTC.

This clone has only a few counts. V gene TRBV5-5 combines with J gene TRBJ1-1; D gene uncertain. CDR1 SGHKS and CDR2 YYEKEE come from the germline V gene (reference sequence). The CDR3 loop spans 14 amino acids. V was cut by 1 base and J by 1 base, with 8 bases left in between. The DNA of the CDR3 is TGTGCCAGCAGCTTGATCCGGGAGAACACTGAAGCTTTCTTT. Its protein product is CASSLIRENTEAFF.

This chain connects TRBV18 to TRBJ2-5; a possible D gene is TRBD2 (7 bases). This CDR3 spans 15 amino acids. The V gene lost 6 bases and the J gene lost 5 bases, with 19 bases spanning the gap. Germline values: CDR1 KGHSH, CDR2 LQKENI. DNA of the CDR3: TGTGCCAGCTCCTACGGAAGGGGGGGCACGGAGACCCAGTACTTC. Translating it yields CASSYGRGGTETQYF.

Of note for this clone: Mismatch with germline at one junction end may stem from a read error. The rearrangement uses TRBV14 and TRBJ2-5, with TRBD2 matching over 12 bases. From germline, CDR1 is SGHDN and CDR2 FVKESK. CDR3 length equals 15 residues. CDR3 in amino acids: CASSQMWTSGVPPDF. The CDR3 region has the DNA TGTGCCAGCAGCCAAATGTGGACTAGCGGGGTACCGCCAGACTTC.

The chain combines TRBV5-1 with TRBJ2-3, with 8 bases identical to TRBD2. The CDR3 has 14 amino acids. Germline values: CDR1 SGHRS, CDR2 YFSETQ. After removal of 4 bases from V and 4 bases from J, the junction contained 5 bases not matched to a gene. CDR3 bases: TGCGCCAGCAGCGTCGGGGGGGCCTCAGATACGCAGTATTTT. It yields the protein CASSVGGASDTQYF.

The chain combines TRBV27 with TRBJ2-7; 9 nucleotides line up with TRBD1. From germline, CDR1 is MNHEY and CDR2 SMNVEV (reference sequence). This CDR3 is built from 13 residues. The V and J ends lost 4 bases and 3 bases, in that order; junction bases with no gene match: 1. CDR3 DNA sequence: TGTGCCAGCAGTTCGGGACAGGGCTACGAGCAGTACTTC. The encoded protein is CASSSGQGYEQYF.

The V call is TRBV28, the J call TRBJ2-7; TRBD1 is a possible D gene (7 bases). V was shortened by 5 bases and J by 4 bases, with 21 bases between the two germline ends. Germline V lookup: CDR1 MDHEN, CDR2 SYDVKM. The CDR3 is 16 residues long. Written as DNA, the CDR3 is TGTGCCAGCAGTGGCGGGACAGCAAGAGTGGTGTACGAGCAGTACGTC. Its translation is CASSGGTARVVYEQYV.

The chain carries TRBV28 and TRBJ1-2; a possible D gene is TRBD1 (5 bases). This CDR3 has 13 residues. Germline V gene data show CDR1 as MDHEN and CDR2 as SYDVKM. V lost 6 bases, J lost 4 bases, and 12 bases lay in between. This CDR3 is CASRRDSFYGYTF. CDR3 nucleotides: TGTGCCAGCAGGCGGGACTCCTTCTATGGCTACACCTTC.

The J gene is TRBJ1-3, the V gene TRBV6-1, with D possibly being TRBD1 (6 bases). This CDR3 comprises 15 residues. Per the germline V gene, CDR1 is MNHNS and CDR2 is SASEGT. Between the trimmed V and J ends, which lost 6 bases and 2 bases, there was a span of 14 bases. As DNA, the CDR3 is TGTGCCAGCAGGGCAGGGGACGCCACTGGAAACACCATATATTTT. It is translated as CASRAGDATGNTIYF.

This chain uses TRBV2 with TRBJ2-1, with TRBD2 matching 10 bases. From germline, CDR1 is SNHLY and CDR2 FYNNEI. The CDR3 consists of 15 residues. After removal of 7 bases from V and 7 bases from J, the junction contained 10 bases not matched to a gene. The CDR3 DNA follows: TGTGCCAGCATCATGGCGACTAGCGGGTTAAATGAGCAGTTCTTC. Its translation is CASIMATSGLNEQFF.

CDR3 protein: CASSPPEGQPQHF. The DNA of the CDR3 is TGTGCCAGCTCACCACCGGAGGGTCAGCCCCAGCATTTT. The chain carries TRBV18 and TRBJ1-5; D call uncertain. The CDR3 runs 13 residues. The germline V gene encodes CDR1 KGHSH and CDR2 LQKENI. The V end lost 0 bases, the J end lost 6 bases, and 6 bases lay between the germline ends.

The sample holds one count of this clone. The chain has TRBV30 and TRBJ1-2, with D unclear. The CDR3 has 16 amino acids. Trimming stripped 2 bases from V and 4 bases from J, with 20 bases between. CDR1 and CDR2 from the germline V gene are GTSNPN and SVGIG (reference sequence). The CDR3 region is CAWSTPIAREIYGYTF. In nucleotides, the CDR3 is TGTGCCTGGAGTACCCCAATCGCGAGGGAAATCTATGGCTACACCTTC.

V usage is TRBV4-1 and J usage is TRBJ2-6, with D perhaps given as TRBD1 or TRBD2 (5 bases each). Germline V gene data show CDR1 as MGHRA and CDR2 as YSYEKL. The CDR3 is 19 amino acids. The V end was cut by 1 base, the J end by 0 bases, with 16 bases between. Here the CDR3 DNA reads TGCGCCAGCAGCCAAGGGGACGGACGGATATCCTCTGGGGCCAACGTCCTGACTTTC. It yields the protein CASSQGDGRISSGANVLTF.

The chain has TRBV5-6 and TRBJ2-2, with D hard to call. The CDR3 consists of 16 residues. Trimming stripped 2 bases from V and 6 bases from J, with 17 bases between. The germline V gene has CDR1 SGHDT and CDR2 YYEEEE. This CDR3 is CASSLSRVTWAGELFF. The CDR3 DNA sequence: TGTGCCAGCAGCTTAAGTAGGGTTACGTGGGCCGGGGAGCTGTTTTTT. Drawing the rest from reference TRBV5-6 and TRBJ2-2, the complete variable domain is DAGVTQSPTHLIKTRGQQVTLRCSPKSGHDTVSWYQQALGQGPQFIFQYYEEEERQRGNFPDRFSGHQFPNYSSELNVNALLLGDSALYLCASSLSRVTWAGELFFGEGSRLTVL.

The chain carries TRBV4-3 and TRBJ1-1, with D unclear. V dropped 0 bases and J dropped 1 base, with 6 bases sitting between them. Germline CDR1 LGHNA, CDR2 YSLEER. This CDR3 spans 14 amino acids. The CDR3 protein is CASSQETTNTEAFF. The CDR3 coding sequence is TGCGCCAGCAGCCAAGAGACAACGAACACTGAAGCTTTCTTT.

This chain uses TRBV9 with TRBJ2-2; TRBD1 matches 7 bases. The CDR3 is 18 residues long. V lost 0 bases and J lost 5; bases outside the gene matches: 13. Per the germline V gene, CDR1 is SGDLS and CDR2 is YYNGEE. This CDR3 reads CASSVARGNRGKTGELFF. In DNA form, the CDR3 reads TGTGCCAGCAGCGTAGCCAGGGGGAACCGAGGGAAGACCGGGGAGCTGTTTTTT.